Listed below are T cell receptor beta chains from one sample, sequenced in a study of T cell responses to AZD1222 COVID-19 vaccine. Only in-frame clones appear in the TCRdb table, and some are missing; sequencing was by immunoSEQ multiplex PCR. The data contain 92,000 or so clones, roughly nine tenths of them singletons. The source was peripheral blood, collected on day 0 of AZD1222 vaccination. These receptors all come from an adult in good health. Each CDR3 is given with its conserved first and last residue. Each record gives: J gene, D gene, V gene, CDR3 length, CDR3 protein. A D gene is named only where the DNA matches it firmly.

TRBJ1-1,TRBD1,TRBV6-2/TRBV6-3,17,CASGHSTGVRLNTEAFF
TRBJ1-5,.,TRBV19,15,CASSPPKGTNQPQHF
TRBJ1-1,.,TRBV7-2,13,CASSFGGPTEAFF
TRBJ2-1,.,TRBV5-4,16,CASSSWTTTYFNEQFF
TRBJ1-2,TRBD1,TRBV7-9,14,CASSSMTGEYGYTF
TRBJ2-1,.,TRBV11-2,13,CASSLERYNEQFF
TRBJ2-3,.,TRBV7-9,11,CASSFSDTQYF
TRBJ2-7,.,TRBV18,12,CASSRSREEQYF
TRBJ1-5,.,TRBV6-2/TRBV6-3,14,CASSWGRTNQPQHF
TRBJ1-5,.,TRBV7-9,11,CASSFDSAQHF
TRBJ1-1,.,TRBV12-3/TRBV12-4,13,CATKPFGNTEAFF
TRBJ1-5,.,TRBV19,12,CASSRGDQPQHF
TRBJ1-1,.,TRBV4-2,15,CASSHRRRGDTEAFF
TRBJ1-5,.,TRBV30,14,CAWSAGLGNQPQHF
TRBJ1-2,TRBD1,TRBV5-4,14,CASRMGTETYGYTF
TRBJ2-7,.,TRBV29-1,13,CSVESGFPYEQYF
TRBJ2-5,.,TRBV19,13,CASSSGFYETQYF